Listed below are T cell receptor beta chains from one sample, sequenced in a study of technical replicates of blood from a few donors. This table comes from immunoSEQ multiplex PCR, and its TCRdb copy is limited to in-frame clones, with some not included. The profile shows tens of thousands of clones, 70% to 90% of them singletons. Sample: PBMCs. The receptors were sampled from a human donor in good health. Some clones in this sample may be carry-over from other donors' samples. The CDR3 runs from the conserved cysteine through the conserved F or W. The order of the fields is CDR3 length, J gene, V gene, CDR3 protein.

>19|TRBJ1-4|TRBV4-2
CASSQEGGRGRAANEKLFF
>16|TRBJ1-4|TRBV19
CASSQGLTGTNEKLFF
>17|TRBJ2-3|TRBV7-9
CASSRIGAGGVADTQYF
>13|TRBJ2-7|TRBV11-3
CASSLPGQREQYF
>15|TRBJ2-2|TRBV30
CAWSSHTGMDGELFF
>15|TRBJ1-1|TRBV7-2
CASSLFEIRNTEAFF
>17|TRBJ1-1|TRBV12-1
CASTLHGKGGMNTEAFF
>13|TRBJ1-5|TRBV2
CASSGTGNQPQHF
>13|TRBJ1-2|TRBV11-2
CASSLGTDYGYTF
>13|TRBJ2-7|TRBV4-2
CASSPSGSYEQYF
>16|TRBJ2-5|TRBV2
CASSGTSGSRAETQYF
>14|TRBJ2-7|TRBV2
CASSTGTGFYEQYF
>12|TRBJ1-5|TRBV30
CAWTRGNQPQHF
>14|TRBJ2-1|TRBV5-4
CASSKAGVGNEQFF
>18|TRBJ2-5|TRBV25-1
CASSESRTSGGRGETQYF
>15|TRBJ1-1|TRBV7-9
CASSTRTGMNTEAFF
>17|TRBJ1-6|TRBV18
CASSPISPQGAGSPLHF
>15|TRBJ1-5|TRBV6-1
CASRRQGAVNQPQHF
>14|TRBJ2-7|TRBV7-9
CASSRRDSPYEQYF